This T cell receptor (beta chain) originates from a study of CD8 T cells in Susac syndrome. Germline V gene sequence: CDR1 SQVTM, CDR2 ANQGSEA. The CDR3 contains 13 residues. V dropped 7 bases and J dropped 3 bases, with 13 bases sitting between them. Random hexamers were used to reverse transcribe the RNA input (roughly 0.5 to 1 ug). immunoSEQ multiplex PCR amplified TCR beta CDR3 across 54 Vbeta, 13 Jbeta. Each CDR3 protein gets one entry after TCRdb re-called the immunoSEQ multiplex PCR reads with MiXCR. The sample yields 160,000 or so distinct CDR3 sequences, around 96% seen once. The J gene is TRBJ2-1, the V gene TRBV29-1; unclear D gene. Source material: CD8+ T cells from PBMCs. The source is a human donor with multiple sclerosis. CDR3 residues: CSGSSGYYNEQFF. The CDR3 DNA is TGCAGCGGCAGTTCCGGATACTACAATGAGCAGTTCTTC.